A selection of T cell receptor beta chains follows, all from one sample in a study of human T cells and chemical hapten exposure. TCRdb passed the RACE reads through MiXCR, listing each CDR3 protein once. The repertoire holds approximately 320,000 distinct CDR3 sequences, with approximately 5% as singletons. The sequences come from whole blood, collected in connection with sensitization to the hapten diphenylcyclopropenone (DPC). These receptors were obtained from a woman under 30 with alopecia areata. Some clones in this sample may be carry-over from other donors' samples. The CDR3 runs from the conserved cysteine through the conserved F or W. Fields, in order: D gene, clone size, V gene, J gene, CDR3 DNA, CDR3 protein. D genes are given only for firm matches. Rows give clone size only sometimes, using once, few, many, or a class for an expanded clone.

d_call: TRBD2; clone_size: .; v_call: TRBV20-1; j_call: TRBJ2-3; cdr3_nt: TGCAGTCGCGCTTTGACTAGCGGCACAGATACGCAGTATTTT; cdr3_aa: CSRALTSGTDTQYF
d_call: .; clone_size: few; v_call: TRBV6-6; j_call: TRBJ1-5; cdr3_nt: TGTGCCAGCAGTTACTCGATTTCCGGAGCCACATCCCTTTTT; cdr3_aa: CASSYSISGATSLF
d_call: TRBD1; clone_size: many; v_call: TRBV10-3; j_call: TRBJ2-3; cdr3_nt: TGTGCCATCAGTGATCCTCAGGGGGCTACAGATACGCAGTATTTT; cdr3_aa: CAISDPQGATDTQYF
d_call: .; clone_size: .; v_call: TRBV6-2/TRBV6-3; j_call: TRBJ2-7; cdr3_nt: TGTGCCAGCAGTTACTCCCGCGTACAGGGTTACTCCTACGAGCAGTACTTC; cdr3_aa: CASSYSRVQGYSYEQYF
d_call: .; clone_size: .; v_call: TRBV6-2/TRBV6-3; j_call: TRBJ2-1; cdr3_nt: TGTGCCAGCAGCCTCCGACGGGCGAGCTCCTACAATGAGCAGTTCTTC; cdr3_aa: CASSLRRASSYNEQFF
d_call: .; clone_size: many; v_call: TRBV18; j_call: TRBJ1-1; cdr3_nt: TGTGCCAGCTCACCTATGGAAACGAACACTGAAGCTTTCTTT; cdr3_aa: CASSPMETNTEAFF
d_call: TRBD1; clone_size: few; v_call: TRBV12-3/TRBV12-4; j_call: TRBJ2-1; cdr3_nt: TGTGCCAGCAGCCCCGCCAGGGGGCTATCCTACAATGAGCAGTTCTTC; cdr3_aa: CASSPARGLSYNEQFF
d_call: TRBD1; clone_size: .; v_call: TRBV7-9; j_call: TRBJ1-2; cdr3_nt: TGTGCCAGCAGCTTAAATTCCTTCGGGACAGGGTCGAAGGATGGCTACACCTTC; cdr3_aa: CASSLNSFGTGSKDGYTF
d_call: .; clone_size: few; v_call: TRBV7-2; j_call: TRBJ1-3; cdr3_nt: TGTGCCAGCAGCTTCCGGGACGGTGGAAACACCATATATTTT; cdr3_aa: CASSFRDGGNTIYF
d_call: TRBD1; clone_size: .; v_call: TRBV6-1; j_call: TRBJ2-3; cdr3_nt: TGTGCCAGCACCCGACCGGGACAGAGTAGCACAGATACGCAGTATTTT; cdr3_aa: CASTRPGQSSTDTQYF
d_call: .; clone_size: many; v_call: TRBV29-1; j_call: TRBJ1-1; cdr3_nt: TGCAGCGTTGAAGATGAGTCTGAAGCTTTCTTT; cdr3_aa: CSVEDESEAFF
d_call: .; clone_size: many; v_call: TRBV18; j_call: TRBJ2-3; cdr3_nt: TGTGCCAGCTCGCGTCTCAGCACAGATACGCAGTATTTT; cdr3_aa: CASSRLSTDTQYF
d_call: TRBD1; clone_size: many; v_call: TRBV20-1; j_call: TRBJ2-5; cdr3_nt: TGCAGTGCCCGACAGGGGTCGGAGACCCAGTACTTC; cdr3_aa: CSARQGSETQYF
d_call: TRBD2; clone_size: many; v_call: TRBV6-1; j_call: TRBJ2-3; cdr3_nt: TGTGCCAGCAGTTGGCGGGGGAAAGGAGCAGATACGCAGTATTTT; cdr3_aa: CASSWRGKGADTQYF
d_call: TRBD2; clone_size: many; v_call: TRBV14; j_call: TRBJ2-1; cdr3_nt: TGTGCCAGCAGCCAAGTTCTAGCGGGGGGCAATGAGCAGTTCTTC; cdr3_aa: CASSQVLAGGNEQFF
d_call: .; clone_size: many; v_call: TRBV5-1; j_call: TRBJ2-3; cdr3_nt: TGCGCCAGCAGCTTGGACAGGATCGGTCCGGATACGCAGTATTTT; cdr3_aa: CASSLDRIGPDTQYF
d_call: .; clone_size: .; v_call: TRBV6-2/TRBV6-3; j_call: TRBJ2-5; cdr3_nt: TGTGCCAGCAGTTACTTGAAGGGGCAAGAGACCCAGTACTTC; cdr3_aa: CASSYLKGQETQYF
d_call: .; clone_size: many; v_call: TRBV6-2/TRBV6-3; j_call: TRBJ1-4; cdr3_nt: TGTGCCAGCAGTTACGGAGAAAAACTGTTTTTT; cdr3_aa: CASSYGEKLFF
d_call: .; clone_size: many; v_call: TRBV19; j_call: TRBJ2-1; cdr3_nt: TGTGCCAGTAGCTTATCAGGGTCCTACAATGAGCAGTTCTTC; cdr3_aa: CASSLSGSYNEQFF
d_call: TRBD1; clone_size: many; v_call: TRBV7-6; j_call: TRBJ1-1; cdr3_nt: TGTGCCAGCAGCTCACCTGGACAGGGGGCTATAGCTTTCTTT; cdr3_aa: CASSSPGQGAIAFF
d_call: TRBD1; clone_size: once; v_call: TRBV10-3; j_call: TRBJ1-1; cdr3_nt: TGTGCCTCCTCTCTCACAGGGGGGGATACTGAAGCTTTCTTT; cdr3_aa: CASSLTGGDTEAFF
d_call: .; clone_size: few; v_call: TRBV7-9; j_call: TRBJ1-2; cdr3_nt: TGTGCCAGCAGCTCAGGGGTCTCCGACTATGGCTACACCTTC; cdr3_aa: CASSSGVSDYGYTF
d_call: .; clone_size: few; v_call: TRBV9; j_call: TRBJ1-1; cdr3_nt: TGTGCCAGCAGCGTCGGGACTTTGGGGGCAGCTTTCTTT; cdr3_aa: CASSVGTLGAAFF
d_call: .; clone_size: many; v_call: TRBV12-3/TRBV12-4; j_call: TRBJ2-1; cdr3_nt: TGTGCCAGCAGGCCTACTAGTTCCGGTGAGCAGTTCTTC; cdr3_aa: CASRPTSSGEQFF
d_call: .; clone_size: .; v_call: TRBV12-3/TRBV12-4; j_call: TRBJ2-3; cdr3_nt: TGTGCCAGCAGTTTGATGAATCGGGGGCTTCTAAGCACAGATACGCAGTATTTT; cdr3_aa: CASSLMNRGLLSTDTQYF
d_call: .; clone_size: .; v_call: TRBV7-2; j_call: TRBJ1-1; cdr3_nt: TGTGCCAGCAACACCTACAGGGAAACTGAAGCTTTCTTT; cdr3_aa: CASNTYRETEAFF
d_call: .; clone_size: .; v_call: TRBV7-9; j_call: TRBJ2-4; cdr3_nt: TGTGCCAGCAGCCCGCCAAGTGCCAAAAACATTCAGTACTTC; cdr3_aa: CASSPPSAKNIQYF
d_call: .; clone_size: few; v_call: TRBV27; j_call: TRBJ1-2; cdr3_nt: TGTGCCAGCAGTTTACTGGCGAGTGGCTTGGACTATGGCTACACCTTC; cdr3_aa: CASSLLASGLDYGYTF
d_call: .; clone_size: few; v_call: TRBV5-6; j_call: TRBJ2-7; cdr3_nt: TGTGCCAGCAGCTTGAGTGAGTCCCAGAGATACGAGCAGTACTTC; cdr3_aa: CASSLSESQRYEQYF
d_call: TRBD1; clone_size: few; v_call: TRBV9; j_call: TRBJ2-5; cdr3_nt: TGTGCCAGCAGCTTGGACAGGGATGAGACCCAGTACTTC; cdr3_aa: CASSLDRDETQYF
d_call: .; clone_size: few; v_call: TRBV25-1; j_call: TRBJ1-6; cdr3_nt: TGTGCCAGCAGGATAGCATATAATTCACCCCTCCACTTT; cdr3_aa: CASRIAYNSPLHF